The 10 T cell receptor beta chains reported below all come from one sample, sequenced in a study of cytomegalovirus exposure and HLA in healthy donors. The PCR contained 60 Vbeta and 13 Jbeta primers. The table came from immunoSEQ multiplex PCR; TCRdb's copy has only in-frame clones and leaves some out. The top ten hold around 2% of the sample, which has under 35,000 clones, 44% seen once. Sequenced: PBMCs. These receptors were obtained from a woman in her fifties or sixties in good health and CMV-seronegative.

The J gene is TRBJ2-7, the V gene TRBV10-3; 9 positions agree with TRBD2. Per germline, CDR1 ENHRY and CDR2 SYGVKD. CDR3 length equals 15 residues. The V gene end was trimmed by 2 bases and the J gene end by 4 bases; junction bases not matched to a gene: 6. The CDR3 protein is CAISEVSGGPYEQYF. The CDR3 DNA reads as TGTGCCATCAGTGAGGTTAGCGGGGGCCCTTACGAGCAGTACTTC.

In DNA, the CDR3 is TGCGCCAGCAGCCAAGAGAAGCGGGGCCCCTCCTACAATGAGCAGTTCTTC. This gives the protein CASSQEKRGPSYNEQFF. This chain uses TRBV4-1 with TRBJ2-1; the match to TRBD2 covers 7 bases. The V gene's germline CDR1 is MGHRA and CDR2 YSYEKL. The length of the CDR3 is 17 residues. J gave up 0 bases and V 0 bases, and 5 bases lay outside the gene matches.

DNA of the CDR3: TGCGCCAGCAGTGAGTCGGGCTCCCTAAGCTACGAGCAGTACTTC. It specifies CASSESGSLSYEQYF. The V gene is TRBV10-1, the J gene TRBJ2-7; D is unresolved. In germline, CDR1 is WNHNN, CDR2 SYGVQD (reference sequence). V lost 0 bases and J 3 bases, leaving 12 bases between the germline ends. The CDR3 is 15 residues long.

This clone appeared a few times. CDR3 sequence (DNA): TGTGCCAGCAGCTGGAGCAGGGATGCTGAAGCTTTCTTT. It specifies CASSWSRDAEAFF. The rearrangement joins TRBV6-5 to TRBJ1-1; tentative D call: TRBD1 (5 bases). Trimming removed 6 bases at V and 6 bases at J, with 14 bases between. The V gene's germline CDR1 is MNHEY and CDR2 SVGAGI. There are 13 residues in the CDR3.

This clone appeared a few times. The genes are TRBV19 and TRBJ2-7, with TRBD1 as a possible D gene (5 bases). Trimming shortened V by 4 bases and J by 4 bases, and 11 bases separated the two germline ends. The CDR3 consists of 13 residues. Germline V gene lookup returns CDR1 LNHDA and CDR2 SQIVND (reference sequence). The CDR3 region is CASSSQGSYEQYF. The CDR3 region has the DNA TGTGCCAGTAGTAGCCAGGGAAGTTACGAGCAGTACTTC.

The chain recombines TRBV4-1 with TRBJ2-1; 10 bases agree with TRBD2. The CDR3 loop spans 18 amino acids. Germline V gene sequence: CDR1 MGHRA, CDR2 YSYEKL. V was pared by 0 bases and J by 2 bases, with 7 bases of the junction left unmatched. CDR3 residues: CASSQDLDTSGAYNEQFF. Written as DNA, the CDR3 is TGCGCCAGCAGCCAAGACCTAGACACTAGCGGGGCCTACAATGAGCAGTTCTTC.

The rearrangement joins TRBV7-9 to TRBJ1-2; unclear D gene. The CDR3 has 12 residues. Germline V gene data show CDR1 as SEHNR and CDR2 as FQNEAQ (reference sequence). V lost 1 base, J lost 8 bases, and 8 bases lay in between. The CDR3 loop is CASSLELGGYTF. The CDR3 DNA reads TGTGCCAGCAGCTTAGAACTGGGCGGCTACACCTTC. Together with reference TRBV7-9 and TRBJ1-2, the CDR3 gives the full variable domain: DTGVSQNPRHKITKRGQNVTFRCDPISEHNRLYWYRQTLGQGPEFLTYFQNEAQLEKSRLLSDRFSAERPKGSFSTLEIQRTEQGDSAMYLCASSLELGGYTFGSGTRLTVV.

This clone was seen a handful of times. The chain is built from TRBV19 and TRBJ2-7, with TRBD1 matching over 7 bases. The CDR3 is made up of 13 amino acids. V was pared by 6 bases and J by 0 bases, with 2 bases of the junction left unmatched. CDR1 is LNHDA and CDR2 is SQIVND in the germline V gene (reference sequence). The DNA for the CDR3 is TGTGCCAGTAGCGGGACAGCCTCCTACGAGCAGTACTTC. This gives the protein CASSGTASYEQYF.

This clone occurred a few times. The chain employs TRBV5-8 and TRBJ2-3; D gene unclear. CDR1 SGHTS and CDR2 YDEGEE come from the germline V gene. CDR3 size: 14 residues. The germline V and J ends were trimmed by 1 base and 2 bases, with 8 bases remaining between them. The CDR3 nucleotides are TGTGCCAGCAGCTTGTATGAGATCACAGATACGCAGTATTTT. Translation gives CASSLYEITDTQYF.

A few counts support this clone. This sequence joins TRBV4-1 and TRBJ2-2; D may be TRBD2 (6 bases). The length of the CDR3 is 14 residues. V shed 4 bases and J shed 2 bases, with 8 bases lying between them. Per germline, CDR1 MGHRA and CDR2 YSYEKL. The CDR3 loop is CASSPTSNTGELFF. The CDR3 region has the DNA TGCGCCAGCAGCCCGACTAGTAACACCGGGGAGCTGTTTTTT.